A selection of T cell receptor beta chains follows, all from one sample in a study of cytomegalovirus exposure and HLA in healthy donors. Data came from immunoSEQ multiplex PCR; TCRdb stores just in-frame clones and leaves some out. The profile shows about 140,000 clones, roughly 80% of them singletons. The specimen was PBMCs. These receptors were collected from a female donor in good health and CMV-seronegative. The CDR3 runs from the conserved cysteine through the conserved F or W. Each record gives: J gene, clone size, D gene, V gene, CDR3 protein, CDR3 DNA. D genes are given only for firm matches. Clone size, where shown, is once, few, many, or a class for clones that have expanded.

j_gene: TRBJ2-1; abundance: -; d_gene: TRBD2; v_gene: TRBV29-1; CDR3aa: CSVAAGECEQFF; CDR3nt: TGCAGCGTTGCTGCGGGGGAATGTGAGCAGTTCTTC
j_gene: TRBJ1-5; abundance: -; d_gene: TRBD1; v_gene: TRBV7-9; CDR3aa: CASSLQGGNQPQHF; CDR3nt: TGTGCCAGCAGCTTACAGGGGGGAAATCAGCCCCAGCATTTT
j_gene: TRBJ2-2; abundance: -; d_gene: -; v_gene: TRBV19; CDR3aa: CASKIDGLSTGELFF; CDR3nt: TGTGCCAGTAAGATTGACGGACTTTCCACCGGGGAGCTGTTTTTT
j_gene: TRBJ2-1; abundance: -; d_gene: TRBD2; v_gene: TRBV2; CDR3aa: CASSVLGGSSYNEQFF; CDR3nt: TGTGCCAGCAGTGTACTGGGGGGGAGCTCCTACAATGAGCAGTTCTTC
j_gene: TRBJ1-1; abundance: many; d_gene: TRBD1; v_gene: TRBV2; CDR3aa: CASRPGQAITEAFF; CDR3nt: TGTGCCAGCAGACCGGGACAGGCGATCACTGAAGCTTTCTTT
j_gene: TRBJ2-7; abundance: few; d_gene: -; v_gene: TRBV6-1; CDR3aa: CASSGGSGSSHEQYF; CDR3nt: TGTGCCAGCAGTGGAGGTAGCGGAAGTTCCCACGAGCAGTACTTC
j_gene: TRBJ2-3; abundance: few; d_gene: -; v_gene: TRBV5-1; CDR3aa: CASSLAGKGTDTQYF; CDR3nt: TGCGCCAGCAGCTTGGCGGGGAAGGGCACAGATACGCAGTATTTT
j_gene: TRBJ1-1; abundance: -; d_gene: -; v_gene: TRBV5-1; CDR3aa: CASSNGGQLNTEAFF; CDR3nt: TGCGCCAGCAGCAATGGTGGACAGCTAAACACTGAAGCTTTCTTT
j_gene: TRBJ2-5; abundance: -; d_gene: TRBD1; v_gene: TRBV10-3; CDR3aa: CATMGQGNQETQYF; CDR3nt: TGTGCCACCATGGGACAGGGAAACCAAGAGACCCAGTACTTC
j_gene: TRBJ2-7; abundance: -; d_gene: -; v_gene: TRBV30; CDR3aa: CAWIENGLLHF; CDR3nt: TGTGCCTGGATAGAAAATGGTTTGTTGCACTTC
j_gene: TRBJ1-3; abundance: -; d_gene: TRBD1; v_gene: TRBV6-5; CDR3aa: CASRPIAQGRNTIYF; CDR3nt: TGTGCCAGCCGCCCAATAGCACAGGGGCGGAACACCATATATTTT
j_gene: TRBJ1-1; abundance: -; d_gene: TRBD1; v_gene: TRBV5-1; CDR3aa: CASSLRGQGDTEAFF; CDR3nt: TGCGCCAGCAGCTTGAGGGGGCAAGGTGACACTGAAGCTTTCTTT
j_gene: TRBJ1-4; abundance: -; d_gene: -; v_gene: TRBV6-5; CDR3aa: CASSFNQGWEKLFF; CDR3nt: TGTGCCAGCAGTTTTAACCAGGGGTGGGAAAAACTGTTTTTT
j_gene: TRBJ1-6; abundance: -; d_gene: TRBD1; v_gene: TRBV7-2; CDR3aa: CASSLGQNRGHSPLHF; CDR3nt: TGTGCCAGCAGCTTAGGGCAAAACAGGGGGCATTCACCCCTCCACTTT
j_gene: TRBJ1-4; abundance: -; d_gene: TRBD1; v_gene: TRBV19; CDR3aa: CASSSYRDRGSVDEKLFF; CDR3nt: TGTGCCAGTAGTTCATACCGGGACAGGGGCTCCGTGGATGAAAAACTGTTTTTT
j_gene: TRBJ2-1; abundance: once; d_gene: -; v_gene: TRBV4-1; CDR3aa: CASSQTDYVYNEQFF; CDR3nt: TGCGCCAGCAGCCAAACGGACTACGTCTACAATGAGCAGTTCTTC
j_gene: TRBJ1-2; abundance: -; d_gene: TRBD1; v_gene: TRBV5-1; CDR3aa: CASSSLPGQENYGYTF; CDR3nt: TGCGCCAGCAGCTCACTTCCGGGACAGGAGAACTATGGCTACACCTTC
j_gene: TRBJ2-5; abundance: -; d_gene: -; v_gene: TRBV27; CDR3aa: CASSLSCSFGQETQYF; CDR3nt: TGTGCCAGCAGTTTATCTTGTTCATTCGGGCAAGAGACCCAGTACTTC
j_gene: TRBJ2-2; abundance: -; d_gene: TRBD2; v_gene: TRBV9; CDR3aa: CASSVGGYTGELFF; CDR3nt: TGTGCCAGCAGCGTGGGAGGGTACACCGGGGAGCTGTTTTTT
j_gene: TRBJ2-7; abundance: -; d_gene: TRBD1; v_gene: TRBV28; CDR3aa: CASFPGTGLGEQYF; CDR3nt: TGTGCCAGCTTCCCCGGGACAGGGTTGGGGGAGCAGTACTTC
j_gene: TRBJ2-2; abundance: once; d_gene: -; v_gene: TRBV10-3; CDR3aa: CAISGTAGELFF; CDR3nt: TGTGCCATCAGTGGTACGGCCGGGGAGCTGTTTTTT
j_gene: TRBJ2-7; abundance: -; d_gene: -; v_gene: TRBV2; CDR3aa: CASSEMRSYEQYF; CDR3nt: TGTGCCAGCAGTGAAATGAGGTCCTACGAGCAGTACTTC